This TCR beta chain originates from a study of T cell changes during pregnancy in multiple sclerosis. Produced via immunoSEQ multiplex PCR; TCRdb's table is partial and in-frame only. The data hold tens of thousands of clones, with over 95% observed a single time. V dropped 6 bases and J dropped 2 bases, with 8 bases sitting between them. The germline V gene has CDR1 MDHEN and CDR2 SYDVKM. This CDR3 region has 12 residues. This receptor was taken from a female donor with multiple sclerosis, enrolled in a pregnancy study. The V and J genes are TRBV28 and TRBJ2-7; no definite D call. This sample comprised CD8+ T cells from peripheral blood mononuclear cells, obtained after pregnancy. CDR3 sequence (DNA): TGTGCCAGCAGCCCCCGGGCCTACGAGCAGTACTTC. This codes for CASSPRAYEQYF.